The T cell receptor (beta chain) described here comes from a study of memory CD4+ T cells and cytomegalovirus serostatus. For the study at large: This sample comes from healthy Belgian adults, eight or nine CMV seropositive, approximately 22 seronegative. Study results and caveats: Repertoires predicted CMV serostatus with median bootstrapped AUC of around 0.96.

The CDR3 spans 14 residues. The germline V gene has CDR1 GTSNPN and CDR2 SVGIG (reference sequence). The germline V and J ends were trimmed by 5 bases and 3 bases, with 13 bases remaining between them. Sequencing used immunoSEQ multiplex PCR; TCRdb keeps in-frame clones, though not all of them. The data hold 35,000 to 45,000 clones, with roughly three quarters observed a single time. Single viable CD3+CD4+CD8-CD45RO+ cells were sorted as the memory CD4+ T cells. After thawing, CD4+ T cells were positively selected. Details on this clone: The target antigen is unknown.

This clonotype originated in an adult in good health and CMV-seronegative. The source material was memory CD4+ T cells from blood. The chain is built from TRBV30 and TRBJ2-2, with D possibly being TRBD1 (6 bases). CDR3 in amino acids: CAWSPDSHTGELFF. DNA for the CDR3: TGTGCCTGGTCGCCGGACAGCCACACCGGGGAGCTGTTTTTT.